A single sample gave rise to the 6 T cell receptor beta chains below, sequenced in a study of T cells in Graves' hyperthyroidism and ophthalmopathy. Amplification yielded TCR beta CDR3 regions, with RNA transcripts as the source. A first-round RT-PCR of the TCR CDR3 used the HTBI primer set. TCRdb reprocessed the multiplex PCR reads via MiXCR and lists one record per CDR3 protein. The data contain 150,000 or so distinct CDR3 sequences, 22% of them singletons. The specimen sequenced was blood. The source is a woman aged 45-65 years with Graves' hyperthyroidism that later progressed to Graves' ophthalmopathy.

The chain employs TRBV20-1 and TRBJ1-2, with D uncertain. CDR3 length: 15 amino acids. Germline V gives CDR1 DFQATT, CDR2 SNEGSKA (reference sequence). Trimming removed 5 bases from V and 0 bases from J, with 16 bases in between. CDR3: CSASTTSLANYGYTF. The DNA of the CDR3 is TGCAGTGCTTCGACGACCTCCCTAGCTAACTATGGCTACACCTTC.

A few counts support this clonotype. The V call is TRBV7-2, the J call TRBJ1-4; D is ambiguous. With 1 base removed from V and 10 bases from J, the gap between germline ends came to 4 bases. CDR1 is SGHTA and CDR2 is FQGNSA in the germline V gene. The CDR3 spans 11 residues. In DNA form, the CDR3 reads TGTGCCAGCAGCTTAGGGGGAAAACTGTTTTTT. This gives the protein CASSLGGKLFF.

This chain joins TRBV28 and TRBJ2-5; TRBD1 might be the D (6 bases). V lost 0 bases and J 5 bases, leaving 16 bases between the germline ends. This CDR3 is 16 amino acids long. Per the germline V gene, CDR1 is MDHEN and CDR2 is SYDVKM. The DNA for the CDR3 is TGTGCCAGCAGTTTATGGGGGGCAGGGCCGCGGGAGACCCAGTACTTC. It codes for CASSLWGAGPRETQYF.

As regards this clonotype: A much larger clonotype is one base distant, so this may be a read error. The chain joins TRBV30 to TRBJ2-1; 9 bases map to TRBD2. Germline V gene lookup returns CDR1 GTSNPN and CDR2 SVGIG (reference sequence). This CDR3 is 18 amino acids long. DNA for the CDR3: TGTGCCTGGAGCCGGCGGGGCGGTAGCGGGAGCTCCTACGATGAGCAGTTCTTC. It translates to CAWSRRGGSGSSYDEQFF.

This clonotype came up many times. The chain combines TRBV28 with TRBJ2-7; TRBD2 might be the D (5 bases). Germline CDR1 is MDHEN and CDR2 is SYDVKM. The length of the CDR3 is 16 residues. The germline V and J ends were trimmed by 7 bases and 1 base, with 20 bases remaining between them. The CDR3 spells CASIPAGGFRSYEQYF. The CDR3 DNA follows: TGTGCCAGCATCCCAGCCGGCGGGTTCCGATCCTACGAGCAGTACTTC.

This clonotype has at least ten counts. The V call is TRBV2, the J call TRBJ2-2, with 9 bases identical to TRBD2. The CDR3 sequence is 17 residues long. The germline V gene encodes CDR1 SNHLY and CDR2 FYNNEI. Trimming cost V 3 bases and J 0 bases; bases outside gene matches: 5. Here the CDR3 reads CASSDVTSGPNTGELFF. CDR3 sequence (DNA): TGTGCCAGCAGTGACGTGACTAGCGGACCGAACACCGGGGAGCTGTTTTTT.